A selection of T cell receptor beta chains follows, all from one sample in a study of T cell responses to AZD1222 COVID-19 vaccine. Some clones are missing from TCRdb's copy, which holds only in-frame ones; the method was immunoSEQ multiplex PCR. Here the sample spans approximately 130,000 clones, over 75% being singletons. Material: peripheral blood, obtained on day 0 of AZD1222 vaccination. These receptors were collected from an adult in good health. Each CDR3 is given with its conserved first and last residue. A D gene is named only where the DNA matches it firmly. Clone size is stated in some rows and not others, as once, few, many or a class when expanded.

d_call	clone_size	v_call	j_call	cdr3_aa	cdr3_nt
TRBD1	.	TRBV7-9	TRBJ1-2	CASSTEQGGGYTF	TGTGCCAGCAGCACCGAACAGGGGGGTGGCTACACCTTC
TRBD2	.	TRBV19	TRBJ2-3	CASTDGVAGNTDTQYF	TGTGCCAGTACCGACGGAGTAGCGGGGAACACAGATACGCAGTATTTT
.	.	TRBV12-3/TRBV12-4	TRBJ1-2	CASSTPKGGYTF	TGTGCCAGCAGTACCCCAAAGGGCGGCTACACCTTC
TRBD1	.	TRBV7-3	TRBJ2-1	CASGTGLAGPANEQFF	TGTGCCAGCGGGACAGGGCTTGCGGGGCCGGCGAATGAGCAGTTCTTC
TRBD1	.	TRBV6-6	TRBJ1-1	CASTSGTGNTEAFF	TGTGCCAGCACCTCCGGGACAGGGAACACTGAAGCTTTCTTT
TRBD1	.	TRBV29-1	TRBJ1-2	CSPGGEGYTF	TGCAGCCCAGGGGGCGAGGGCTACACCTTC
.	few	TRBV18	TRBJ1-6	CASSPGADSPLHF	TGTGCCAGCTCACCAGGGGCCGATTCACCCCTCCACTTT
TRBD1	.	TRBV6-5	TRBJ2-7	CASGELGTGVDEQYF	TGTGCCAGTGGAGAGCTAGGGACAGGGGTTGACGAGCAGTACTTC
.	.	TRBV30	TRBJ1-5	CAWSRTDNQPQHF	TGTGCCTGGAGTAGGACGGACAATCAGCCCCAGCATTTT
.	.	TRBV11-2	TRBJ1-1	CASSAGTGFAFSEAFF	TGTGCCAGCAGCGCCGGAACAGGGTTTGCTTTTTCTGAAGCTTTCTTT
TRBD2	.	TRBV29-1	TRBJ2-2	CSVSLAGIHGELFF	TGCAGCGTGAGCCTAGCGGGGATCCACGGGGAGCTGTTTTTT
.	once	TRBV10-3	TRBJ1-1	CAIGQWTEAFF	TGTGCCATCGGACAGTGGACTGAAGCTTTCTTT
.	.	TRBV1	TRBJ1-2	CTSRHRTAYLYGYTF	TGCACCAGCAGACACCGGACAGCTTACCTATATGGCTACACCTTC
TRBD1	.	TRBV16	TRBJ2-4	CASSPGGIQYF	TGTGCCAGCAGCCCAGGGGGCATTCAGTACTTC
.	.	TRBV11-2	TRBJ2-1	CASSLDNLSNEQFF	TGTGCCAGCAGCTTAGATAATCTTAGCAATGAGCAGTTCTTC